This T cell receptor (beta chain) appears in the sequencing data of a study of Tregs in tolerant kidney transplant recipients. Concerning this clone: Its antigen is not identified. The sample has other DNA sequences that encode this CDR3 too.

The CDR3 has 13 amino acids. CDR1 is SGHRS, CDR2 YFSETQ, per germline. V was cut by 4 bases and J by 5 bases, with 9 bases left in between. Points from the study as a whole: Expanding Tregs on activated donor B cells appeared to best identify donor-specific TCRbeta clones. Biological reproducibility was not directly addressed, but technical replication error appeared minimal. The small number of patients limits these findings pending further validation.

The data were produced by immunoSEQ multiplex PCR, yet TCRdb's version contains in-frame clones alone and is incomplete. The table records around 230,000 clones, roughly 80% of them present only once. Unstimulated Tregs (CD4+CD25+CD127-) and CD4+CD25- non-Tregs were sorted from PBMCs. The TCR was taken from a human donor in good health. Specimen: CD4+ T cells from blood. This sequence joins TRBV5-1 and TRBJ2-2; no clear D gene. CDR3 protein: CASSLSVTGELFF. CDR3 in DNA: TGCGCCAGCAGCCTATCCGTAACCGGGGAGCTGTTTTTT.